This is a list of T cell receptor beta chains from one sample in a study of T cell repertoires in cytomegalovirus infection. TCRdb redid the calling of the reads with MiXCR, one entry per CDR3 protein. The sample lists around 450,000 distinct CDR3 sequences, about a third occurring once. Sequences were obtained from PBMCs. Receptors were obtained from a human donor in good health (CMV status not recorded). Some clones in this sample may be carry-over from other donors' samples. Each CDR3 is given with its conserved first and last residue. A D gene is named only where the DNA matches it firmly. Clone size is stated in some rows and not others, as once, few, many or a class when expanded.

>TRBV7-9|.|.|TRBJ1-4
CASSPTSNEKLFF
TGTGCCAGCAGCCCAACGTCCAATGAAAAACTGTTTTTT
>TRBV19|few|TRBD1|TRBJ2-3
CATEDREVADTQYF
TGTGCCACAGAGGACAGGGAGGTTGCAGATACGCAGTATTTT
>TRBV12-3/TRBV12-4|few|.|TRBJ2-7
CASSLAIQLYEQYF
TGTGCCAGCAGTTTAGCGATACAACTTTACGAGCAGTACTTC
>TRBV7-2|many|TRBD2|TRBJ2-3
CASSRTLAGGYTDTQYF
TGTGCCAGCAGCCGTACCCTAGCGGGGGGTTACACAGATACGCAGTATTTT
>TRBV11-2|.|.|TRBJ1-2
CASSSPGNRSPNGYTF
TGTGCCAGCAGCTCCCCCGGTAACAGGAGTCCCAATGGCTACACCTTC
>TRBV20-1|.|.|TRBJ1-2
CSATHDPIGYTF
TGCAGTGCTACCCATGACCCTATTGGCTACACCTTC
>TRBV6-4|many|.|TRBJ2-1
CASSDSSGSYNEQFF
TGTGCCAGCAGTGACTCTAGCGGCTCCTACAATGAGCAGTTCTTC
>TRBV25-1|.|.|TRBJ1-2
CASSSLDPDDYGYTF
TGTGCCAGCAGTTCCCTCGATCCGGACGACTATGGCTACACCTTC
>TRBV12-3/TRBV12-4|few|TRBD1|TRBJ2-1
CASSLWQGAGNEQFF
TGTGCCAGCAGTTTGTGGCAGGGGGCAGGAAATGAGCAGTTCTTC
>TRBV6-1|.|.|TRBJ1-2
CASSRDGTYGYTF
TGTGCCAGCAGTCGGGACGGGACCTATGGCTACACCTTC
>TRBV5-4|few|.|TRBJ2-2
CASSLGVWGDTGELFF
TGTGCCAGCAGCTTGGGCGTGTGGGGGGACACCGGGGAGCTGTTTTTT
>TRBV7-9|few|TRBD1|TRBJ2-1
CASSPRQGPYNEQFF
TGTGCCAGCAGCCCGCGACAGGGACCCTACAATGAGCAGTTCTTC
>TRBV7-9|.|TRBD1|TRBJ2-1
CASSFAQGVDEQFF
TGTGCCAGCAGCTTTGCGCAGGGGGTTGATGAGCAGTTCTTC
>TRBV6-6|.|TRBD1|TRBJ1-4
CASSYSLGQGVF
TGTGCCAGCAGTTACTCGCTTGGACAGGGGGTATTT
>TRBV20-1|few|.|TRBJ2-1
CSAPKPGPYNEQFF
TGCAGTGCTCCTAAACCGGGGCCCTACAATGAGCAGTTCTTC
>TRBV6-8|.|TRBD1|TRBJ1-6
CASSSFFPGQGRSPLHF
TGTGCCAGCAGCTCCTTTTTTCCGGGACAGGGACGTTCACCCCTCCACTTT
>TRBV5-1|.|.|TRBJ2-5
CASSQDSWETQYF
TGCGCCAGCAGCCAGGACAGCTGGGAGACCCAGTACTTC
>TRBV12-5|.|.|TRBJ2-7
CADSKQYF
TGTGCTGATAGCAAGCAGTACTTC
>TRBV6-4|few|.|TRBJ2-3
CASSESGSTDTQYF
TGTGCCAGCAGTGAATCGGGGAGCACAGATACGCAGTATTTT
>TRBV6-1|few|TRBD2|TRBJ2-3
CASSERIAGGPISDTQYF
TGTGCCAGCAGTGAGAGGATAGCGGGGGGGCCTATCTCAGATACGCAGTATTTT
>TRBV3-1|few|TRBD2|TRBJ2-4
CASSRIAGEGKNIQYF
TGTGCCAGCAGCCGAATAGCGGGGGAAGGCAAAAACATTCAGTACTTC
>TRBV6-6|.|.|TRBJ2-5
CASSYSPSSPGDRETQYF
TGTGCCAGCAGTTACTCCCCCTCATCTCCGGGGGACCGGGAGACCCAGTACTTC
>TRBV28|.|TRBD1|TRBJ1-2
CASRGTGDYYGYTF
TGTGCCTCCAGAGGGACAGGGGATTACTATGGCTACACCTTC
>TRBV6-6|few|TRBD2|TRBJ2-7
CASSYWSSGGDAHSYEQYF
TGTGCCAGCAGTTACTGGTCTAGCGGGGGGGACGCCCACTCCTACGAGCAGTACTTC
>TRBV7-8|many|TRBD2|TRBJ2-5
CASSLLGPSGGETQYF
TGTGCCAGCAGCTTATTGGGGCCTAGCGGGGGAGAGACCCAGTACTTC
>TRBV19|.|.|TRBJ1-5
CASENRRNQPQHF
TGTGCCAGTGAGAACAGGAGAAATCAGCCCCAGCATTTT
>TRBV7-8|many|.|TRBJ1-6
CASSLQGHNNSPLHF
TGTGCCAGCAGCTTACAGGGACATAATAATTCACCCCTCCACTTT
>TRBV4-1|.|TRBD2|TRBJ2-4
CASSQGRTSGGGDIQYF
TGCGCCAGCAGCCAAGGACGGACTAGCGGGGGCGGAGACATTCAGTACTTC
>TRBV7-8|many|.|TRBJ2-6
CASSSARLHSGANVLTF
TGTGCCAGCAGCTCCGCGAGACTGCACTCTGGGGCCAACGTCCTGACTTTC
>TRBV7-7|few|.|TRBJ1-5
CASSLGLQGYSNQPQHF
TGTGCTAGCAGCTTAGGGCTCCAGGGATATAGCAATCAGCCCCAGCATTTT
>TRBV7-9|many|TRBD1|TRBJ2-3
CASGYDRESTDTQYF
TGTGCCAGCGGATACGACAGGGAAAGCACAGATACGCAGTATTTT
>TRBV19|.|TRBD2|TRBJ2-1
CASSIWWTSGDSSYNEQFF
TGTGCCAGTAGTATATGGTGGACTAGCGGGGATTCCTCCTACAATGAGCAGTTCTTC
>TRBV7-9|many|TRBD2|TRBJ2-1
CLTSGASSYNEQFF
TGTCTTACTAGCGGGGCTAGCTCCTACAATGAGCAGTTCTTC
>TRBV7-2|many|.|TRBJ1-1
CASSLVSGDTEAFF
TGTGCCAGCAGCTTAGTTTCAGGGGACACTGAAGCTTTCTTT
>TRBV5-6|few|TRBD1|TRBJ2-5
CASSADRGRIGETQYF
TGTGCCAGCAGCGCCGACAGGGGGAGAATCGGGGAGACCCAGTACTTC
>TRBV15|.|TRBD1|TRBJ2-6
CATSRDRSGANVLTF
TGTGCCACCAGCAGGGACAGGTCTGGGGCCAACGTCCTGACTTTC